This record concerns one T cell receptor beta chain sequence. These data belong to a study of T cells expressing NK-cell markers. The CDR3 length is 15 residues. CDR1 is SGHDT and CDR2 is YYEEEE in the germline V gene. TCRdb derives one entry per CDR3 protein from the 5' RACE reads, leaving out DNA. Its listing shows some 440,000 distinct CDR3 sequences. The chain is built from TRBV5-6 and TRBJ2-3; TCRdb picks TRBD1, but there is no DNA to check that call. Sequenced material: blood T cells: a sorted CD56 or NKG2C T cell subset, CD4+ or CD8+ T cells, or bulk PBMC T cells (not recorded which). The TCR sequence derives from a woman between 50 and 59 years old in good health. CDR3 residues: CASSLGTERTDTQYF.